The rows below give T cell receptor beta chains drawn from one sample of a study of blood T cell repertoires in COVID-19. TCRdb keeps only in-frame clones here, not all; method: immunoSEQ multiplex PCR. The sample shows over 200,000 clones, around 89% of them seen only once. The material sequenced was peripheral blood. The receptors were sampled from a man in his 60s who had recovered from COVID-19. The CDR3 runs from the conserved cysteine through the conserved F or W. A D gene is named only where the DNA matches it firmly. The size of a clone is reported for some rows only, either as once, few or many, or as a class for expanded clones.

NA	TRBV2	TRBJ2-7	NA	TGTGCCGGAGAAAACACCTCCTACGAGCAGTACTTC	CAGENTSYEQYF
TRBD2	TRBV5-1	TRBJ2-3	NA	TGCGCCAGCAGCGGGACTAGCGGGGGGGCTACAGATACGCAGTATTTT	CASSGTSGGATDTQYF
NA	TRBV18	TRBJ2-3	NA	TGTGCCAGCTCACCACCTTTGGGGGCTATCACAGATACGCAGTATTTT	CASSPPLGAITDTQYF
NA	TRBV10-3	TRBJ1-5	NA	TGTGCCATCAGTGACGATACGGGAGTCAATCAGCCCCAGCATTTT	CAISDDTGVNQPQHF
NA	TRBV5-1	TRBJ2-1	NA	TGCGCCAGCAGTACCCACGGGGAGCAGTTCTTC	CASSTHGEQFF
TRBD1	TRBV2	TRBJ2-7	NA	TGTGCCGGGGGTGGACAGGGAAACTACGAGCAGTACTTC	CAGGGQGNYEQYF
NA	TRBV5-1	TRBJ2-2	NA	TGCGCCAGCAGCTTCAGTCCCTCCGGGTTCGCGAACACCGGGGAGCTGTTTTTT	CASSFSPSGFANTGELFF
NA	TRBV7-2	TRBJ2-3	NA	TGTGCCAGCAGCTTAGAATCGGTACTCGGAGATACGCAGTATTTT	CASSLESVLGDTQYF
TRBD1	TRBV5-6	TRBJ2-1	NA	TGTGCCAGCAGCTTTGGACAGGGTGTCTACAATGAGCAGTTCTTC	CASSFGQGVYNEQFF
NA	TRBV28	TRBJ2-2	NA	TGTGCCAGCAGTCCCTGGAGGGGAATCACCGGGGAGCTGTTTTTT	CASSPWRGITGELFF
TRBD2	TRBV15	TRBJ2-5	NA	TGTGCCACCCGCTCGCCTAGCGGGGGAAAGACCCAGTACTTC	CATRSPSGGKTQYF
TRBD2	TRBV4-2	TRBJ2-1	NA	TGTGCCAGCAGCCAACTAACGGGGGGGAGGGACTCCTACAATGAGCAGTTCTTC	CASSQLTGGRDSYNEQFF
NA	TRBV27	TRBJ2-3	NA	TGTGCCAGCAGTTTATCGCTGGAGGTTACAGATACGCAGTATTTT	CASSLSLEVTDTQYF
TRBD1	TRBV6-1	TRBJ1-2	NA	TGTGCCAGCAGTGAAACCCGCCGGGACAGGGATGGCTACACCTTC	CASSETRRDRDGYTF
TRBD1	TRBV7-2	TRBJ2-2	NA	TGTGCCAGCAGCTCACAGGGGGGCTTCACCGGGGAGCTGTTTTTT	CASSSQGGFTGELFF
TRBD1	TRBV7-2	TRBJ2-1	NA	TGTGCCAGCAGCTTATCGCCGGGACAGGGGGCAAATGAGCAGTTCTTC	CASSLSPGQGANEQFF
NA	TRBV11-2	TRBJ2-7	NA	TGTGCCAGCAGCTTAGCCCAGCAGGCCTACGAGCAGTACTTC	CASSLAQQAYEQYF
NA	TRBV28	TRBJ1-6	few	TGTGCCAGCAGTCGGATCGGAGGAAATTCACCCCTCCACTTT	CASSRIGGNSPLHF
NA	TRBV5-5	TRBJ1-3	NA	TGTGCCAGCAGCTTGCAAGTGACTCTCGGAAACACCATATATTTT	CASSLQVTLGNTIYF
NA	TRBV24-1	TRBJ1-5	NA	TGTGCCACCAGTGATCCGAATCAGCCCCAGCATTTT	CATSDPNQPQHF
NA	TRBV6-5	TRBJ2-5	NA	TGTGCCAGTTGGACTGTCGAAGAGACCCAGTACTTC	CASWTVEETQYF
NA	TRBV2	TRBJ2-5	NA	TGTGCCAGCAGTGAACAGGAGGCTTCCGTTGGGACCCAGTACTTC	CASSEQEASVGTQYF
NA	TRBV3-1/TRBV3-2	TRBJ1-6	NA	TGTGCCAGCAGCCAAGTAAACGGTAATAATTCACCCCTCCACTTT	CASSQVNGNNSPLHF
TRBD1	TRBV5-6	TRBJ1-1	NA	TGTGCCAGCCGGGGGCGGGCGCAGGGGGACACTTTCTTT	CASRGRAQGDTFF
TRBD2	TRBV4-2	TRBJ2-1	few	TGTGCCAGCAGCCAAGCCCCGGGACTAGCAATGGGTGAGCAGTTCTTC	CASSQAPGLAMGEQFF
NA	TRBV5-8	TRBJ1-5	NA	TGTGCCAGCAGCTTGGGACAGTTGAGTAGTTATCAGCCCCAGCATTTT	CASSLGQLSSYQPQHF
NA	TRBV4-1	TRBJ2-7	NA	TGCGCCAGCAGCCAAGAGAAGATACAAACCTACGAGCAGTACTTC	CASSQEKIQTYEQYF
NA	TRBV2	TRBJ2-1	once	TGTGCCAGCAGTGTCACCGGGACTGGCCCTTCTGATGAGCAGTTCTTC	CASSVTGTGPSDEQFF